The 19 T cell receptor beta chains reported below all come from one sample, sequenced in a study of blood T cells in healthy people across ages (dated by TCRdb to between 2014 and 2017). The library was built by means of 5' RACE. TCRdb shows the sequencer as Illumina HiSeq 2500. A second PCR of roughly 6 to 12 cycles was run with a J-beta primer mix and a sample-barcoded 5' primer. Using fastp trimming at Q25 and MiXCR clonotype assembly, TCRdb reanalyzed the public sequencing data and kept in-frame beta chains. Rows with one shared CDR3 protein collapse into an entry with the most common genes and DNA. The sample data list about 930,000 distinct CDR3 sequences, and approximately 32% of these were observed just once. The ten largest clones capture roughly 10% of the sample. This sample also belongs to another study, concerning T cells of mothers and their children.

What was sequenced was blood. The receptor source for this set is a woman between 40 and 55 years old in good health.

The chain employs TRBV5-1 and TRBJ2-1; the D is unclear. Germline V gives CDR1 SGHRS, CDR2 YFSETQ. This CDR3 contains 17 residues. Trimming took off 0 bases at V and 0 bases at J, with 13 bases between the two ends. The CDR3 sequence: CASSLGTRLSSYNEQFF. CDR3 bases: TGCGCCAGCAGCTTGGGGACCAGACTTAGCTCCTACAATGAGCAGTTCTTC.

This clonotype has just a few counts. J is TRBJ2-4 and V is TRBV12-3 or TRBV12-4; 7 positions match TRBD2. V shed 3 bases, J shed 5 bases, and the junction held 4 bases outside the gene matches. This CDR3 is 14 amino acids long. The CDR3 here is CASSFRTRENIQYF. DNA of the CDR3: TGTGCCAGCAGTTTCCGGACTAGAGAAAACATTCAGTACTTC.

V usage is TRBV27 and J usage is TRBJ1-2; D might be TRBD1 (5 bases). Trimming removed 6 bases from V and 4 bases from J, with 15 bases in between. CDR3 length: 14 amino acids. Germline CDR1 is MNHEY and CDR2 is SMNVEV (reference sequence). Here the CDR3 DNA reads TGTGCCAGCAGCCACGACAGTCGTAGCTATGGCTACACCTTC. Translated: CASSHDSRSYGYTF.

This clonotype turned up a few times. V usage is TRBV7-2 and J usage is TRBJ1-5; D call uncertain. Germline V gene sequence: CDR1 SGHTA, CDR2 FQGNSA. V was trimmed by 1 base and J by 5 bases, leaving 6 bases between them. The CDR3 runs to 13 residues. The CDR3 DNA sequence: TGTGCCAGCAGCTTAGGACCATATCAGCCCCAGCATTTT. Its translation is CASSLGPYQPQHF.

Note on this clonotype: One end of the junction fails to match germline, which may point to a read error. The J gene is TRBJ2-5, the V gene TRBV9; D could derive from TRBD1 or TRBD2 (5 bases each). Germline V gene sequence: CDR1 SGDLS, CDR2 YYNGEE. The CDR3 has 16 residues. The CDR3 nucleotides are TGCGCCAGCAGCGTAGAGGTTGGGGGAAGGGTAAATGAGCAGTACTTC. The encoded protein is CASSVEVGGRVNEQYF.

This clonotype has just a few counts. The genes are TRBV7-2 and TRBJ2-1; 11 nucleotides agree with TRBD2. The CDR3 is 16 amino acids. The junction had 9 bases not matched to a gene; V was cut back by 4 bases and J by 7 bases. The V gene's germline CDR1 is SGHTA and CDR2 FQGNSA. The CDR3 region has the DNA TGTGCCAGCAGCTACCTTAGCGGGGGGGGATTTAATGAGCAGTTCTTC. It yields the protein CASSYLSGGGFNEQFF.

The chain has TRBV20-1 and TRBJ2-3; 7 bases agree with TRBD2. The junction had 13 bases not matched to a gene; V was cut back by 6 bases and J by 1 base. In germline, CDR1 is DFQATT, CDR2 SNEGSKA (reference sequence). This CDR3 has 16 residues. CDR3 residues: CSAAPLQRDRTDTQYF. Here the CDR3 DNA reads TGCAGTGCAGCCCCTCTCCAGCGGGACCGCACAGATACGCAGTATTTT.

Concerning this clonotype: The germline gene is not matched at one end of the junction; a read error may be the cause. V and J are TRBV20-1 and TRBJ2-1, with D tentatively TRBD1 (5 bases). This CDR3 contains 15 residues. Germline CDR1 DFQATT, CDR2 SNEGSKA (reference sequence). In DNA form, the CDR3 reads TGTAGTGCTAGGAAACCAGGGCTCTCCTACAATGAGCAGTTCTTC. It translates to CSARKPGLSYNEQFF.

This clonotype was picked up a small number of times. The gene calls are TRBV5-1 and TRBJ2-1; maybe TRBD1 (6 bases). Deletions cut 5 bases from V and 5 bases from J, with 11 bases between. This CDR3 comprises 13 residues. Germline loops: CDR1 SGHRS, CDR2 YFSETQ. The CDR3 here is CASSWTANNEQFF. Here the CDR3 DNA reads TGCGCCAGCAGTTGGACAGCGAACAATGAGCAGTTCTTC.

This rearrangement joins TRBV7-2 to TRBJ2-4; D is unresolved. CDR3 length equals 14 residues. V was pared by 1 base and J by 13 bases, with 17 bases between. CDR1 SGHTA and CDR2 FQGNSA come from the germline V gene. CDR3 loop: CTSSLGGSQESQYF. DNA for the CDR3: TGTACCAGCAGCTTAGGTGGCTCCCAAGAGTCCCAGTACTTC.

V gene TRBV27 combines with J gene TRBJ1-6; D not certain. This CDR3 has 16 residues. Germline V gene lookup returns CDR1 MNHEY and CDR2 SMNVEV (reference sequence). Between the trimmed V and J ends, which lost 5 bases and 9 bases, there was a span of 20 bases. CDR3 loop: CASSPRILTRGSPLHF. The CDR3 nucleotides are TGTGCCAGCAGTCCGCGAATTCTAACAAGAGGTTCACCCCTCCACTTT.

This clonotype was found a few times. V usage is TRBV20-1 and J usage is TRBJ2-2, with D perhaps matching TRBD1 (5 bases). Germline V CDR1 and CDR2: DFQATT, SNEGSKA (reference sequence). V lost 6 bases and J 0 bases, leaving 11 bases between the germline ends. This CDR3 contains 14 residues. The CDR3, as DNA: TGCAGTGCACGGACAAGAGCGAACACCGGGGAGCTGTTTTTT. It translates to CSARTRANTGELFF.

In this sample, this clonotype turned up many times. CDR3 residues: CASSQVQMTGYAQYF. The CDR3 bases are TGTGCCAGCAGCCAAGTCCAGATGACAGGCTATGCGCAGTACTTC. The rearrangement links TRBV3-1 to TRBJ2-7, with a tentative D call TRBD1 (6 bases). Germline CDR1 is LGHDT and CDR2 is YNNKEL (reference sequence). V dropped 1 base and J dropped 9 bases, with 19 bases sitting between them. This CDR3 region has 15 residues.

This clonotype was counted at least ten times. The V gene is TRBV24-1, the J gene TRBJ2-1; maybe TRBD2 (7 bases). The V end lost 5 bases, the J end lost 5 bases, and 24 bases lay between the germline ends. Germline values: CDR1 KGHDR, CDR2 SFDVKD. The CDR3 extends over 18 amino acids. CDR3 amino acids: CATSGSRRGGILDNEQFF. DNA for the CDR3: TGTGCCACCAGTGGGTCCCGAAGGGGGGGGATTTTGGACAATGAGCAGTTCTTC.

The chain couples TRBV20-1 to TRBJ2-5; 9 bases fit TRBD2. Germline loops: CDR1 DFQATT, CDR2 SNEGSKA (reference sequence). The CDR3 is 18 residues long. The J segment lost 5 bases and the V segment lost 6 bases, leaving 22 bases of the junction unmatched. The CDR3 region has the DNA TGCAGTGCCGCACTAGTGGGTCAGCGGGGGGCTTCTGAGGAGACCCAGTACTTC. This encodes CSAALVGQRGASEETQYF.

Notes on this clonotype: Mismatch with germline at one junction end may stem from a read error. This chain joins TRBV7-7 and TRBJ2-5; D uncertain. Germline V gives CDR1 SSHAT, CDR2 FNYEAQ (reference sequence). The CDR3 spans 14 residues. CDR3 in DNA: TGTGCTAGCAGCTTAGCCATCCAAGGAGAGACCCAGTACTTC. Translating gives CASSLAIQGETQYF. The full variable domain, in which reference TRBV7-7 and TRBJ2-5 provide the parts outside the CDR3, is GAGVSQSPRYKVTKRGQDVTLRCDPISSHATLYWYQQALGQGPEFLTYFNYEAQPDKSGLPSDRFSAERPEGSISTLTIQRTEQRDSAMYRCASSLAIQGETQYFGPGTRLLVL.

The genes are TRBV6-5 and TRBJ1-1; a weak D match, TRBD1 (5 bases). CDR3 length equals 15 residues. The V and J ends lost 5 bases and 1 base respectively, with 14 bases between them. Germline V CDR1 and CDR2: MNHEY, SVGAGI. The CDR3 spells CASSPVDTRNTEAFF. As DNA, the CDR3 is TGTGCCAGCAGTCCTGTGGACACAAGGAACACTGAAGCTTTCTTT.

The genes are TRBV27 and TRBJ1-5, with unresolved D. Germline CDR1 and CDR2: MNHEY and SMNVEV (reference sequence). The V end lost 5 bases, the J end lost 6 bases, and 14 bases lay between the germline ends. This CDR3 is 14 amino acids long. CDR3 DNA sequence: TGTGCCAGCAGTCCAACCCTGGGAGGTCAGCCCCAGCATTTT. Amino acid sequence: CASSPTLGGQPQHF.

This clonotype was observed a few times. The chain carries TRBV28 and TRBJ1-2; no reliable D call. The CDR3 covers 16 residues. Germline loops: CDR1 MDHEN, CDR2 SYDVKM. V lost 2 bases and J lost 2, with 15 bases in between. Written as DNA, the CDR3 is TGTGCCAGCAGTTTAACCCTTTCCGGGAGAAACTATGGCTACACCTTC. Its translation: CASSLTLSGRNYGYTF.